This T cell receptor beta chain was recorded in a study of shared clonotypes between healthy human individuals. Study-level findings and limits: Inspection by rarefaction showed sorted-subset sequencing to be incomplete despite large depth.

Per the study methods: ImmunoSEQ output lacked quality scores and full-length reads, limiting matched filtering. Measured with immunoSEQ multiplex PCR; TCRdb has only the in-frame clones, and not every one. The V and J calls and the clone size are those of that table, but D and trimming were determined from the DNA. Of millions of clones in the sample, roughly 95% were seen once. On this clone: Its target is not known.

The TCR sequence derives from a man aged 18 to 35 in good health. Specimen: naive CD4+ T cells sorted from blood. As to subset: CD45RA+ positively selected.

The CDR3 region has the DNA TGCGCCAGCAGCTTAAGCCTAGCGGGAGGCAGGGGCACAGATACGCAGTATTTT. It translates to CASSLSLAGGRGTDTQYF. The chain is built from TRBV5-1 and TRBJ2-3; 11 nucleotides align to TRBD2. Germline V gene data show CDR1 as SGHRS and CDR2 as YFSETQ. There are 18 residues in the CDR3. V lost 2 bases and J lost 1; bases outside the gene matches: 9.